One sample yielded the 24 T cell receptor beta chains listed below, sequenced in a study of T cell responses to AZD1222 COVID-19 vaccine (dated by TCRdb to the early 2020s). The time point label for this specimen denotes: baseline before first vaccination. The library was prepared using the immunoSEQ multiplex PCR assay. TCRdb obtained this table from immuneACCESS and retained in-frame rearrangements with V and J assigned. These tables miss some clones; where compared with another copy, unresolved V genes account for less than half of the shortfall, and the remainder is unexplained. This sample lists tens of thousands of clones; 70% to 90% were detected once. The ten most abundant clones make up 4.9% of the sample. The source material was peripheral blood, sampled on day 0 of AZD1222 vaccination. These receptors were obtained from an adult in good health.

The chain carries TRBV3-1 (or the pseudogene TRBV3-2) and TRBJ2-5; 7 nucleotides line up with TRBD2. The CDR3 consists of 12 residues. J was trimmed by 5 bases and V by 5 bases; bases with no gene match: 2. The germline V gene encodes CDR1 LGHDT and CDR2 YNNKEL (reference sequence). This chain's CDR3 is CASSSSGETQYF. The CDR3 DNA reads TGTGCCAGCAGCAGTAGCGGGGAGACCCAGTACTTC.

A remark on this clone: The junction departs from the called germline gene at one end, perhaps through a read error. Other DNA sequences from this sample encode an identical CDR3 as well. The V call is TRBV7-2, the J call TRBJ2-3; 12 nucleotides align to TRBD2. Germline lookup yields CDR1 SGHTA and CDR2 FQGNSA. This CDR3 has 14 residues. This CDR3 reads CASSLAGGTDTQYF. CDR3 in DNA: TGTGCCAGCAGCCTAGCGGGGGGGACAGATACGCAGTATTTT.

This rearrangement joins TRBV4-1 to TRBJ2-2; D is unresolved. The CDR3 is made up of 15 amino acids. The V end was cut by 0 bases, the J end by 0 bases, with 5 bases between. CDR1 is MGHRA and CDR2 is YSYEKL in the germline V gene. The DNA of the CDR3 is TGCGCCAGCAGCCAAGATAGGTCGAACACCGGGGAGCTGTTTTTT. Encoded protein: CASSQDRSNTGELFF.

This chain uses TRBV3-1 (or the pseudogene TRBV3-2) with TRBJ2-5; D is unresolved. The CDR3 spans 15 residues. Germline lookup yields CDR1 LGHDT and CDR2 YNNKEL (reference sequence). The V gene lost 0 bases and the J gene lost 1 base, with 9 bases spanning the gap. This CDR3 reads CASSQDWPTQETQYF. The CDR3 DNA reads TGTGCCAGCAGCCAAGACTGGCCAACCCAAGAGACCCAGTACTTC.

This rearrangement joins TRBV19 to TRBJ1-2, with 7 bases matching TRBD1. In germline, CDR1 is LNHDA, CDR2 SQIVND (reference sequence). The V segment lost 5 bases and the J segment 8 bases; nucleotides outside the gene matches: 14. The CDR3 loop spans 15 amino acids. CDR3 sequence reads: CASSHSRRDRGGYTF. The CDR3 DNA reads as TGTGCCAGTAGTCATAGTCGGCGGGACAGAGGGGGCTACACCTTC. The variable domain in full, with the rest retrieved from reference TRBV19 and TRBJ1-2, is DGGITQSPKYLFRKEGQNVTLSCEQNLNHDAMYWYRQDPGQGLRLIYYSQIVNDFQKGDIAEGYSVSREKKESFPLTVTSAQKNPTAFYLCASSHSRRDRGGYTFGSGTRLTVV.

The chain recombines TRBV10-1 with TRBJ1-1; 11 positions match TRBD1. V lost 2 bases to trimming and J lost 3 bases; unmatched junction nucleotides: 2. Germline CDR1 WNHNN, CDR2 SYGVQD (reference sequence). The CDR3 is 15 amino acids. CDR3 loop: CASSEGQGADTEAFF. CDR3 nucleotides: TGCGCCAGCAGTGAGGGACAGGGGGCGGACACTGAAGCTTTCTTT.

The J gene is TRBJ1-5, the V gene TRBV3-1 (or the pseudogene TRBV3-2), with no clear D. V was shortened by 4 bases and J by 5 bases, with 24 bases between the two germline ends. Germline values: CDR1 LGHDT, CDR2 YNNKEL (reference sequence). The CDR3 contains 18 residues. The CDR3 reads CASSPPKGDGATHQPQHF. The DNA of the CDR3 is TGTGCCAGCAGCCCGCCGAAGGGAGACGGAGCCACCCATCAGCCCCAGCATTTT.

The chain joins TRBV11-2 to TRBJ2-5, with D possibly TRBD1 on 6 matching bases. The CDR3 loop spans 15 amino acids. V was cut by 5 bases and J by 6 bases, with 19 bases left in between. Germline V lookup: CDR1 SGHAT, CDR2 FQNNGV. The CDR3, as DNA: TGTGCCAGCAGCCATCGACAGGTATCCTCGAAGACCCAGTACTTC. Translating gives CASSHRQVSSKTQYF.

CDR3 loop: CASSRPSGTAYNEQFF. The CDR3 region has the DNA TGTGCCAGCAGCAGACCCTCCGGGACAGCCTACAATGAGCAGTTCTTC. The V call is TRBV5-6, the J call TRBJ2-1; 7 nucleotides match TRBD1. CDR3 length: 16 residues. Germline trimming cut 4 bases from V and 2 bases from J; bases unmatched to any gene: 9. In germline, CDR1 is SGHDT, CDR2 YYEEEE.

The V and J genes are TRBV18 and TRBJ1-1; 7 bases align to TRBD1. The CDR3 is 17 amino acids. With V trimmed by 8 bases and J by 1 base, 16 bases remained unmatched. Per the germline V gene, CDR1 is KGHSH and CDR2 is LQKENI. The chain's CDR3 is CASRTGQVGVRNTEAFF. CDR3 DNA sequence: TGTGCCAGCCGCACAGGACAGGTCGGGGTGAGGAACACTGAAGCTTTCTTT. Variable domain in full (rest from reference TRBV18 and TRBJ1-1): NAGVMQNPRHLVRRRGQEARLRCSPMKGHSHVYWYRQLPEEGLKFMVYLQKENIIDESGMPKERFSAEFPKEGPSILRIQQVVRGDSAAYFCASRTGQVGVRNTEAFFGQGTRLTVV.

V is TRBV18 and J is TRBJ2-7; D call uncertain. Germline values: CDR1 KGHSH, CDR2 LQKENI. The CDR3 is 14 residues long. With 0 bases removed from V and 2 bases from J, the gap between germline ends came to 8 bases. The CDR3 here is CASSPPVTTYEQYF. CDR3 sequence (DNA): TGTGCCAGCTCACCACCGGTAACTACCTACGAGCAGTACTTC. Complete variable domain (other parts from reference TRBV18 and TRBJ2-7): NAGVMQNPRHLVRRRGQEARLRCSPMKGHSHVYWYRQLPEEGLKFMVYLQKENIIDESGMPKERFSAEFPKEGPSILRIQQVVRGDSAAYFCASSPPVTTYEQYFGPGTRLTVT.

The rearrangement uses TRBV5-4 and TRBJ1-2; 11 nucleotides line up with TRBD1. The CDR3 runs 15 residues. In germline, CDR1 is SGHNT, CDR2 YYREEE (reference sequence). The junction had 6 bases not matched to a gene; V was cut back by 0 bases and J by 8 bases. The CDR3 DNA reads TGTGCCAGCAGCTTGGAGGACAGGGGGCGAAAAGGCTACACCTTC. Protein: CASSLEDRGRKGYTF.

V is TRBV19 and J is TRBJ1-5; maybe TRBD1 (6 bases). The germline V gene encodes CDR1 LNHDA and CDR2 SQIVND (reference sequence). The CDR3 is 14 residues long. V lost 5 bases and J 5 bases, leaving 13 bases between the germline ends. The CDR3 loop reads CASSLTGADQPQHF. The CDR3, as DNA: TGTGCCAGTAGTTTGACGGGGGCCGATCAGCCCCAGCATTTT.

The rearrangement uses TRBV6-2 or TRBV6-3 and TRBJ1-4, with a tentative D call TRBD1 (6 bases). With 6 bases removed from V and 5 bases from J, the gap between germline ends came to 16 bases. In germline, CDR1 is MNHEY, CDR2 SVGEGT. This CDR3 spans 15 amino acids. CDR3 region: CASSEHGGANEKLFF. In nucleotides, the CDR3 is TGTGCCAGCAGCGAGCATGGGGGCGCGAATGAAAAACTGTTTTTT.

The CDR3 DNA is TGTGCCAGCGGGGGGCAAACCTCTAACTATGGCTACACCTTC. This translates into CASGGQTSNYGYTF. The chain employs TRBV11-2 and TRBJ1-2; D is perhaps TRBD1 (6 bases). V was clipped by 8 bases and J by 0 bases, with 13 bases between them. CDR1 SGHAT and CDR2 FQNNGV come from the germline V gene. The CDR3 is 14 residues long.

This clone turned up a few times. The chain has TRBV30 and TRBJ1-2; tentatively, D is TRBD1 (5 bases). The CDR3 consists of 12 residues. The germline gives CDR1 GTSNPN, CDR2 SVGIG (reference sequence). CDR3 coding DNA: TGTGCTCTACCGGCGGGGCGGAGTGGCTACACCTTC. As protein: CALPAGRSGYTF. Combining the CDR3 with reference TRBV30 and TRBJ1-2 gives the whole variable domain SQTIHQWPATLVQPVGSPLSLECTVEGTSNPNLYWYRQAAGRGLQLLFYSVGIGQISSEVPQNLSASRPQDRQFILSSKKLLLSDSGFYLCALPAGRSGYTFGSGTRLTVV.

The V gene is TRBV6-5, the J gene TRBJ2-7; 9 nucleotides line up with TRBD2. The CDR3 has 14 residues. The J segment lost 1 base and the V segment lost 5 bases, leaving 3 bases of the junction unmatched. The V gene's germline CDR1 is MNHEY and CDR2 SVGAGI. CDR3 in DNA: TGTGCCAGCAGTAATAGCGGGGGTTCCTACGAGCAGTACTTC. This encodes CASSNSGGSYEQYF.

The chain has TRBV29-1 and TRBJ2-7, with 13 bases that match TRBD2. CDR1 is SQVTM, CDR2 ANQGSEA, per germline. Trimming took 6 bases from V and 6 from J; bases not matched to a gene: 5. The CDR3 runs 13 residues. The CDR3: CSVGLAGDGEQYF. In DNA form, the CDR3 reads TGCAGCGTAGGACTAGCGGGGGACGGCGAGCAGTACTTC.

The CDR3 loop is CASSNRQGALGEQYF. CDR3 nucleotides: TGTGCCAGTAGTAACCGACAGGGGGCTTTGGGGGAGCAGTACTTC. The chain has TRBV19 and TRBJ2-7; 10 nucleotides agree with TRBD1. The V segment lost 4 bases and the J segment 7 bases; nucleotides outside the gene matches: 10. Germline CDR1 reads LNHDA; CDR2 reads SQIVND (reference sequence). The CDR3 length is 15 residues.

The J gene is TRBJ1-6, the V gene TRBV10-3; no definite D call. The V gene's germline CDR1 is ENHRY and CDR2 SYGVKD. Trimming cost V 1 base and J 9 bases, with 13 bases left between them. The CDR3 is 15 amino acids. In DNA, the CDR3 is TGTGCCATCAGTGAGTATGAGTCCGGCGGTTCACCCCTCCACTTT. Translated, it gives CAISEYESGGSPLHF.

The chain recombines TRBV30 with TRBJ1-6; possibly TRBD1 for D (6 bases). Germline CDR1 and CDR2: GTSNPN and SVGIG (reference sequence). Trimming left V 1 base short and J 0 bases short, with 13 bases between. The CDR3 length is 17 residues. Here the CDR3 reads CAWSALQGSSYNSPLHF. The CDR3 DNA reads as TGTGCCTGGAGTGCCCTCCAGGGGAGCTCCTATAATTCACCCCTCCACTTT.

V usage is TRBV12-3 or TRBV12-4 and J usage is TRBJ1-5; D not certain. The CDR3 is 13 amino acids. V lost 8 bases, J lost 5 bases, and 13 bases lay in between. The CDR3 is CASGLNRDQPQHF. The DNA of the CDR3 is TGTGCCAGCGGCCTAAACCGGGATCAGCCCCAGCATTTT.

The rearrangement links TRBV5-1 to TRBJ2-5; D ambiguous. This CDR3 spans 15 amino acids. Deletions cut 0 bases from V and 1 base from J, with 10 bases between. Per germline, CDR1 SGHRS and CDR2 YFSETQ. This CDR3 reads CASSLEQIAQETQYF. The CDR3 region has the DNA TGCGCCAGCAGCTTGGAACAGATAGCCCAAGAGACCCAGTACTTC.

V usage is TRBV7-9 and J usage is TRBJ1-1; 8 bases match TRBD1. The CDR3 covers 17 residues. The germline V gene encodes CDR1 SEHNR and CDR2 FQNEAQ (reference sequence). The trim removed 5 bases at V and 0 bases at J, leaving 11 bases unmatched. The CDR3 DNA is TGTGCCAGCAGCACCCCCGGGACAGGAATGATGAACACTGAAGCTTTCTTT. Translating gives CASSTPGTGMMNTEAFF.